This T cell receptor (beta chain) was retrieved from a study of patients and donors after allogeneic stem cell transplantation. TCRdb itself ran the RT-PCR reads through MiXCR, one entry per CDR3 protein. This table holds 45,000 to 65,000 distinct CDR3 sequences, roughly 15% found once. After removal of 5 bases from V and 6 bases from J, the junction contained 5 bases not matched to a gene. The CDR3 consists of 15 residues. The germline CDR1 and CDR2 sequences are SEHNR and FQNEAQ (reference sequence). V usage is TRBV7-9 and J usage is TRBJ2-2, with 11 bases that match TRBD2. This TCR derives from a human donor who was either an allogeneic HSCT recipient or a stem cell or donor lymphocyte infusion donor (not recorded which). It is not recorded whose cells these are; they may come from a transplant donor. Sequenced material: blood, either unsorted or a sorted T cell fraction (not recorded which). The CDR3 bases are TGTGCCAGCAGCAAGACTAGCGGGATCGCCGGGGAGCTGTTTTTT. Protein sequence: CASSKTSGIAGELFF.